Each of the 13 T cell receptor beta chains below was sequenced from the same sample in a study of T cell repertoires in cytomegalovirus infection. TCRdb re-derived calls from the reads in MiXCR, one entry per CDR3 protein. Here the sample spans about 740,000 distinct CDR3 sequences, 35% being singletons. Sequencing was done on a sample of PBMCs. The receptors were sampled from a human donor in good health (CMV status not recorded). Some clones in this sample may be carry-over from other donors' samples.

The chain employs TRBV20-1 and TRBJ2-5; no definite D call. Trimming pared 4 bases from V and 5 bases from J, leaving 14 bases between. This CDR3 spans 13 amino acids. Germline V gene sequence: CDR1 DFQATT, CDR2 SNEGSKA (reference sequence). The CDR3 nucleotides are TGCAGTGCTATAATCATCGTCCCGGAGACCCAGTACTTC. Translation: CSAIIIVPETQYF.

V gene TRBV7-2 combines with J gene TRBJ2-3; perhaps TRBD1 as D (5 bases). The CDR3 is 14 residues long. With 5 bases removed from V and 2 bases from J, the gap between germline ends came to 11 bases. Per germline, CDR1 SGHTA and CDR2 FQGNSA. The DNA of the CDR3 is TGTGCCAGCAGCCCCCGGACATTCACAGATACGCAGTATTTT. Translated, it gives CASSPRTFTDTQYF.

With regard to this clonotype: Sequence at one end of the junction differs from germline and may be a read error. The chain is built from TRBV7-9 and TRBJ2-2; D possibly matches TRBD1 or TRBD2 (5 bases each). This CDR3 has 15 residues. The V gene's germline CDR1 is SEHNR and CDR2 FQNEAQ (reference sequence). CDR3: CASRSGTATTVELFF. CDR3 DNA: TGTGCCAGCAGATCCGGGACCGCTACGACCGTGGAGCTGTTTTTT.

This chain connects TRBV2 to TRBJ2-5; 9 bases fit TRBD2. Germline values: CDR1 SNHLY, CDR2 FYNNEI. V shed 6 bases, J shed 0 bases, and the junction held 8 bases outside the gene matches. The CDR3 spans 16 residues. The CDR3 sequence: CASSGTRLADQETQYF. CDR3 in DNA: TGTGCCAGCAGCGGAACCCGACTAGCGGACCAAGAGACCCAGTACTTC.

V is TRBV6-6 and J is TRBJ2-5; 9 bases agree with TRBD1. The V and J ends lost 4 bases and 5 bases, in that order; junction bases with no gene match: 8. Germline V gene lookup returns CDR1 MNHNY and CDR2 SVGAGI (reference sequence). This CDR3 is built from 15 residues. This CDR3 reads CASSFRQGVKETQYF. Written as DNA, the CDR3 is TGTGCCAGCAGTTTCCGACAGGGGGTGAAGGAGACCCAGTACTTC.

This clonotype has a count of ten or more. The J gene is TRBJ2-1, the V gene TRBV7-6, with 8 positions matching TRBD2. The junction had 13 bases not matched to a gene; V was cut back by 5 bases and J by 7 bases. CDR1 is SGHVS, CDR2 FNYEAQ, per germline. The CDR3 covers 16 residues. Here the CDR3 DNA reads TGTGCCAGCAGCCTACCCTTCGGGAGGGCCCGGAATGAGCAGTTCTTC. Translation gives CASSLPFGRARNEQFF.

The count of this clonotype is one. The V gene is TRBV5-4, the J gene TRBJ1-1; D not certain. CDR3 length: 15 amino acids. Germline V gene data show CDR1 as SGHNT and CDR2 as YYREEE (reference sequence). V was clipped by 4 bases and J by 0 bases, with 13 bases between them. This CDR3 is CASSRERAMNTEAFF. The DNA of the CDR3 is TGTGCCAGCAGCCGGGAGCGGGCCATGAACACTGAAGCTTTCTTT.

This chain connects TRBV9 to TRBJ2-1; 12 bases align to TRBD2. The CDR3 loop spans 14 amino acids. Germline values: CDR1 SGDLS, CDR2 YYNGEE. The V gene end was trimmed by 0 bases and the J gene end by 15 bases; junction bases not matched to a gene: 7. CDR3: CASSVGGLAGPRFF. The DNA for the CDR3 is TGTGCCAGCAGCGTAGGAGGACTAGCGGGGCCCAGGTTCTTC.

The chain uses TRBV7-3 and TRBJ2-2; TRBD2 aligns across 11 bases. Germline V gene sequence: CDR1 SGHTA, CDR2 FQGTGA. The CDR3 covers 16 residues. With 4 bases clipped from V and 6 bases from J, the junction kept 7 bases outside the gene matches. DNA for the CDR3: TGTGCCAGCAGCTCGTATAGCGGGGGGGGCGCCGGGGAGCTGTTTTTT. The encoded protein is CASSSYSGGGAGELFF.

This rearrangement joins TRBV19 to TRBJ1-4; the D is unclear. Trimming removed 1 base at V and 0 bases at J, with 6 bases between. Germline V gene data show CDR1 as LNHDA and CDR2 as SQIVND (reference sequence). This CDR3 spans 15 amino acids. The CDR3 region is CASSIAGTTNEKLFF. The CDR3 bases are TGTGCCAGTAGTATAGCGGGAACAACTAATGAAAAACTGTTTTTT.

In DNA, the CDR3 is TGCAGCGGAGGACTAGCGGGTTACGAGCAGTACTTC. This encodes CSGGLAGYEQYF. V and J are TRBV29-1 and TRBJ2-7; 11 nucleotides agree with TRBD2. The CDR3 has 12 residues. CDR1 is SQVTM, CDR2 ANQGSEA, per germline. V dropped 7 bases and J dropped 4; count of bases not matched to a gene: 3.

The chain links TRBV4-1 to TRBJ2-1, with TRBD2 identical over 8 bases. V shed 0 bases and J 0 bases; nucleotides not matched to a gene: 10. The CDR3 has 19 residues. Germline lookup yields CDR1 MGHRA and CDR2 YSYEKL. CDR3: CASSQEWLAGQSSYNEQFF. DNA of the CDR3: TGCGCCAGCAGCCAAGAATGGCTAGCGGGCCAAAGCTCCTACAATGAGCAGTTCTTC.

Ten or more counts support this clonotype. Relative to the germline gene, one junction end is altered; a read error may explain this. V usage is TRBV7-7 and J usage is TRBJ2-2; 9 nucleotides agree with TRBD1. CDR1 SSHAT and CDR2 FNYEAQ come from the germline V gene (reference sequence). The CDR3 runs 17 residues. As DNA, the CDR3 is TGTGCTAGCAGCTCTGCCGGGACAGGGCCAAACACCGGGGAGCTGTTTTTT. It yields the protein CASSSAGTGPNTGELFF.